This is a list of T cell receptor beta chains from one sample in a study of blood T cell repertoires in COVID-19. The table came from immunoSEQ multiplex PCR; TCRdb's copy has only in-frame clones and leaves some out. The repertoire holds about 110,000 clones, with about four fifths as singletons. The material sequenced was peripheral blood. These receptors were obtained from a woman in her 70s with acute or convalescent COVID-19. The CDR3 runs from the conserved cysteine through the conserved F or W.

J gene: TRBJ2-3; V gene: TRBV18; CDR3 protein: CASSPARSSTDTQYF
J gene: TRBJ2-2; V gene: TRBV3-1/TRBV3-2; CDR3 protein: CASSQDGGTGELFF
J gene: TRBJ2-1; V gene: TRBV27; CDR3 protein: CASSSKRGGPYNEQFF
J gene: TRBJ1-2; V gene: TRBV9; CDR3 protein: CASSVDREDGYTF
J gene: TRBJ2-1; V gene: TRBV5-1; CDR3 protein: CASSPDRGRYNEQFF
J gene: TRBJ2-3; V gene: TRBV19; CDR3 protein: CASSTRQGEKDTQYF
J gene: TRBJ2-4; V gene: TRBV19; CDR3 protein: CASSGTGSKNIQYF
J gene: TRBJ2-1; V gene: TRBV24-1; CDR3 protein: CATSYPAGGGYNEQFF
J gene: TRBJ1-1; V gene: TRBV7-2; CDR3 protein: CASRGQYNTEAFF
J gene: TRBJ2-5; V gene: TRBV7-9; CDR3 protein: CASSPPAGGWETQYF
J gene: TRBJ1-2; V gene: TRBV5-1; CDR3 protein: CASSLAFPRTGLNYGYTF
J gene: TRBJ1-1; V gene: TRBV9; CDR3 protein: CASNPGDNTEAFF
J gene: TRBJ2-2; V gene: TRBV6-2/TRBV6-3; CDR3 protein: CASSFVTGGVNTGELFF
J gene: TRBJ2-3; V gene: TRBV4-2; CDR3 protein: CASSQEWSGDTQYF
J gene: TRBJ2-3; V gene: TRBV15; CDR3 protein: CATSSDRESTDTQYF
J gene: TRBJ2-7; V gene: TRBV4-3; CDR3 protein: CASSRDTGTGNPRQYF
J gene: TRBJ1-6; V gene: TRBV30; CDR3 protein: CAWSGESSYNSPLHF
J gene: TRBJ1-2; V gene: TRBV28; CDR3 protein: CASSPDFNYGYTF
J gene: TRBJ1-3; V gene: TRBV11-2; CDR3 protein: CASSATGGSRNTIYF
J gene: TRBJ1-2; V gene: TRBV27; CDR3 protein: CASGDRSLNYGYTF
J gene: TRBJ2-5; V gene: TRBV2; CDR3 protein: CARETSGQETQYF
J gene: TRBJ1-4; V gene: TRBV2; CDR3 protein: CASRTGTGNEKLFF
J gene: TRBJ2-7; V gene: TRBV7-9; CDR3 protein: CASSRDSSYEQYF
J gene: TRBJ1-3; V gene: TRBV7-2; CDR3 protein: CASSSGEGNTIYF
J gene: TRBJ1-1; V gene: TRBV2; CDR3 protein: CASSVPRDSTGTEAFF
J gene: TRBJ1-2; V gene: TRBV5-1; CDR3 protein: CASSWEPAGGGYTF
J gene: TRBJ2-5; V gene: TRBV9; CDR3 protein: CASSVVGRLQETQYF
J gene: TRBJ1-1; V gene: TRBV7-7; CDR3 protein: CASSSRPNTEAFF
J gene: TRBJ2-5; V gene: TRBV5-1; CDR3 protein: CASSPEGQGAWETQYF
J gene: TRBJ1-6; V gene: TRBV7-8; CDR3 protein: CASSRNQPGSPLHF
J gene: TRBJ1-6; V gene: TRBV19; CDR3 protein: CASSDRETYNSPLHF
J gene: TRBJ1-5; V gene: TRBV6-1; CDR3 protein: CASSEARGHNQPQHF
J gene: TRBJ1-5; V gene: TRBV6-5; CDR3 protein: CANLPGTQDQPQHF
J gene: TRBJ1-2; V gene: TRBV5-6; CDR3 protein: CASSLLGRGQNYGYTF
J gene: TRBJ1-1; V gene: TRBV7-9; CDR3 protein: CASSLASGNTEAFF
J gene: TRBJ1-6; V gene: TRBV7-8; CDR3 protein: CASSRDGYNSPLHF
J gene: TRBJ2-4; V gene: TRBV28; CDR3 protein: CASSFQGGRKYF
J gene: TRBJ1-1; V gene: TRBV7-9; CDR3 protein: CASSPTGGTEAFF